This entry describes one TCR beta chain. Germline CDR1 is KGHSH and CDR2 is LQKENI. The V gene lost 5 bases and the J gene lost 7 bases, with 9 bases spanning the gap. The CDR3 runs 11 residues. The data belong to a study of cytomegalovirus exposure and HLA in healthy donors. Study-level background: Roughly 180 million T cells yielded 100 million to 130 million unique TCR beta sequences, as an earlier analysis found.

13 Jbeta primers and 60 Vbeta primers were used for the PCR. The table came from immunoSEQ multiplex PCR; TCRdb's copy has only in-frame clones and leaves some out. The repertoire has under 150,000 clones, roughly three quarters of them found once; the top ten carry around 4.7%. This receptor was taken from a man in his 60s in good health and CMV-seronegative. The V call is TRBV18, the J call TRBJ2-7; TRBD2 might be the D (5 bases). Material for sequencing was PBMCs. The CDR3: CASSNRGEQYF. The CDR3 region has the DNA TGTGCCAGCTCAAATCGAGGGGAGCAGTACTTC.